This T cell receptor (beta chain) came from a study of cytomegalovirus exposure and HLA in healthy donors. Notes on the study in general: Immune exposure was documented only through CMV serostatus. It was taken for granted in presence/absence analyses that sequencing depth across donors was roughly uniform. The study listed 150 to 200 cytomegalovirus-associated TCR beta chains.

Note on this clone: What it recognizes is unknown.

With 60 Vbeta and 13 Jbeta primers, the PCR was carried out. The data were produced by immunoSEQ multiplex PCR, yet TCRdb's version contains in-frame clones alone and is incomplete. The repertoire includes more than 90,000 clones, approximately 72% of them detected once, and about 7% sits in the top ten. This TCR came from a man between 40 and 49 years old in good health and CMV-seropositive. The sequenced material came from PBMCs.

Here the CDR3 DNA reads TGTGCCAGCAGCTTAGCAGGGGGCGGGAATCGTAATTCACCCCTCCACTTT. Its translation is CASSLAGGGNRNSPLHF. The V gene is TRBV7-6, the J gene TRBJ1-6; 7 bases are shared with TRBD1. The length of the CDR3 is 17 residues. In germline, CDR1 is SGHVS, CDR2 FNYEAQ. V lost 0 bases and J lost 6; bases outside the gene matches: 8.